This T cell receptor beta chain originates from a study of radiation and T cells in renal cell carcinoma. Overall study context: Nephrectomy followed 15 Gy stereotactic body radiation by 4 weeks. Findings of the study overall: From baseline, blood top tumor clonotypes peaked at 2 weeks post-radiation.

Time point indicated: baseline pretreatment blood. Treatment here: 15 Gy SBRT to primary tumor, nephrectomy 4 weeks later. Clear cell pathology was present in this patient's renal cell carcinoma. This clone has just a few counts. Its target is unknown. Profiling relied on immunoSEQ multiplex PCR, and the TCRdb table lists in-frame clones only, not all of them. The data contain under 55,000 clones, around 83% of them singletons. V was clipped by 2 bases and J by 2 bases, with 5 bases between them. CDR1 SGHTA and CDR2 FQGTGA come from the germline V gene. The CDR3 runs 13 residues. This TCR derives from a woman aged 70 to 79 with renal cell carcinoma. This specimen consisted of blood, obtained from a patient whose treatment included radiotherapy and nephrectomy. The chain recombines TRBV7-3 with TRBJ2-3; no reliable D call. CDR3 sequence reads: CASSLGVTDTQYF. The DNA of the CDR3 is TGTGCCAGCAGCTTAGGTGTCACAGATACGCAGTATTTT.